This entry features one T cell receptor beta chain sequence. Its antigen is as yet unknown. Because the CDR3 is missing its conserved closing phenylalanine or tryptophan, this is likely a read error. The sample is drawn from a study of cytomegalovirus exposure and HLA in healthy donors. A multiplex PCR was run with 60 Vbeta primers and 13 Jbeta primers. The table came from immunoSEQ multiplex PCR; TCRdb's copy has only in-frame clones and leaves some out. Of 150,000 to 200,000 clones in the sample, approximately 75% were seen once. Whole-study results and caveats: TCR beta sequences reportedly predicted most subjects' HLA-A and HLA-B alleles accurately. Later analysis suggested most CMV-associated TCR beta chains were HLA-restricted.

This sequence was found in a girl aged 10-17 years in good health and CMV-seronegative. Sequencing was done on a sample of PBMCs.

The DNA for the CDR3 is TGTGCCAGCAGCCCCCGGACAGGGTTGAACACTGAAGCTTTCCTT. Protein: CASSPRTGLNTEAFL. The chain recombines TRBV7-9 with TRBJ1-1, with 8 bases that match TRBD1. Germline V lookup: CDR1 SEHNR, CDR2 FQNEAQ (reference sequence). The CDR3 sequence is 15 residues long. V lost 5 bases, J lost 0 bases, and 5 bases stayed unmatched.